The rows below give T cell receptor beta chains drawn from one sample of a study of metastatic and nonmetastatic thyroid tumors. TCRdb reprocessed the PCR reads using MiXCR. Found here are about 5,400 clones, less than 40% of them singletons; the top ten hold around a quarter. The sample was adjacent normal tissue. These receptor sequences come from a female donor with papillary thyroid cancer or a benign thyroid nodule (not recorded which). Some clones in this sample may be carry-over from other donors' samples. Both conserved end residues are trimmed from each CDR3. The order of the fields is J gene, V gene, CDR3 protein.

>TRBJ2-7|TRBV12-3/TRBV12-4
ASSPEVGEQY
>TRBJ2-1|TRBV19
ASSTIAGGLGYNEQF
>TRBJ1-2|TRBV2
ASSGAGTAYGYT
>TRBJ1-5|TRBV20-1
SARPTGYGQPQH
>TRBJ1-1|TRBV5-1
ASSKGLTEAF
>TRBJ1-6|TRBV2
ASSGQGGSPLH
>TRBJ2-7|TRBV20-1
SAILSGSYEQY
>TRBJ1-4|TRBV6-1
ASRGTGGAGLTNEKLF
>TRBJ1-1|TRBV27
ASSPRRTLNTEAF
>TRBJ2-1|TRBV6-5
ASKDRVNEQF
>TRBJ2-3|TRBV12-3/TRBV12-4
ASSLLTSGTLTDTQY
>TRBJ2-1|TRBV20-1
SARSTLTSGGLNEQF
>TRBJ2-2|TRBV7-9
ASRHRPGASGELF
>TRBJ2-7|TRBV20-1
SATGGGYEQY
>TRBJ2-3|TRBV4-3
ASSHGTGGIGSDTQY
>TRBJ2-7|TRBV20-1
SARGMSGATYEQY
>TRBJ2-7|TRBV28
ASSPRDRYYEQY
>TRBJ2-7|TRBV20-1
SAIGVSYEQY
>TRBJ1-2|TRBV20-1
SATLTGAGYGYT
>TRBJ2-7|TRBV7-2
ASSYGTSFYEQY
>TRBJ2-7|TRBV12-5
ASGLVSRDRAALVSYEQY
>TRBJ1-1|TRBV9
VSSPTGLNTEAF
>TRBJ2-7|TRBV20-1
SARDLESSYEQY
>TRBJ1-5|TRBV30
AWSVTGARAQH
>TRBJ1-2|TRBV7-8
ASSPRPSGQMYGYT
>TRBJ2-2|TRBV9
ASSVGV
>TRBJ1-5|TRBV7-3
ASSFTRAQPQH
>TRBJ2-5|TRBV6-5
ASSYSRGLETQY
>TRBJ1-5|TRBV19
ASSTGGYTSNQPQH
>TRBJ2-1|TRBV2
ASSGGLNNEQF
>TRBJ2-3|TRBV19
ATASGKGDTQY
>TRBJ1-1|TRBV29-1
SVELPPGRVGNTEAF
>TRBJ1-5|TRBV11-1
ASSEDRQGPNQPQH
>TRBJ2-7|TRBV6-5
ASSYRESASYEQY
>TRBJ2-1|TRBV27
ASTLTPRGYNEQF
>TRBJ1-4|TRBV9
ASSVGVFGEKLF
>TRBJ2-7|TRBV5-1
ASSFSYEQY
>TRBJ1-2|TRBV7-9
ASSLGGKGYT
>TRBJ2-5|TRBV6-2/TRBV6-3
ASSPGTLGETQY
>TRBJ1-1|TRBV12-5
ASGPGTGVGTEAF
>TRBJ1-2|TRBV30
AWSVGGYGYT
>TRBJ1-6|TRBV5-1
ASSLRTRDYNSPLH
>TRBJ1-6|TRBV11-1
ASSLGGWGGTSPLC
>TRBJ2-7|TRBV12-3/TRBV12-4
ASRLSTGGYEQY
>TRBJ1-6|TRBV28
ASSRTSNNSPLH
>TRBJ1-4|TRBV5-4
ASSISRGLDEKLF
>TRBJ1-6|TRBV20-1
SVGQKAYNSPLH
>TRBJ2-1|TRBV15
ATSRDSSGSSYNEQF
>TRBJ2-2|TRBV12-3/TRBV12-4
ASNIAGEYTGELF
>TRBJ1-1|TRBV30
AWNRGQNTEAF
>TRBJ1-2|TRBV9
ASSDRAAENYGYT
>TRBJ2-7|TRBV11-2
ASSPGDSSSYEQY
>TRBJ2-1|TRBV27
ASRPPGTGFEQF
>TRBJ1-6|TRBV27
ASSLSSTGRSPLH
>TRBJ2-2|TRBV7-8
ASSPELAVNTGELF
>TRBJ2-5|TRBV6-1
ASSVTQSGTQY
>TRBJ2-7|TRBV7-6
ASSLDKGQGYEQY
>TRBJ1-6|TRBV20-1
SALRFGLYDNSPLH
>TRBJ2-1|TRBV2
ASSSGLDEQF